What follows describes a single T cell receptor (beta chain). This clonotype was picked up many times. Its antigen is unknown. It has no much larger one-base neighbor in the sample; base qualities were not kept. Data came from an Illumina HiSeq 2500. Quantitative 5'-RACE with molecular barcodes was the method used to prepare the TCR beta libraries. The authors processed their data as follows. Disease-linked TCR variants were identified with a new computational method built on a probabilistic model of VDJ rearrangement. TCRdb reanalyzed the raw reads on its own, using fastp at Q25 for trimming and MiXCR for clone calling, and kept in-frame beta chains. Every distinct CDR3 protein forms one entry, paired with its most common genes and DNA. The V and J calls and clone size come from TCRdb's table, not from the authors' own analysis. A total of 200,000 to 300,000 distinct CDR3 sequences appear in this sample, more than 9% of them only once. The ten largest clonotypes hold around 3% of the sample.

This sample was included in a study of CD8 T cells in ankylosing spondylitis (TCRdb year 2017). The study in broad terms: T cell receptor beta repertoires were profiled in healthy donors and ankylosing spondylitis patients so that disease-linked TCR variants could be found. Peripheral blood was sampled, and synovial fluid was additionally collected from ankylosing spondylitis patients. The full study cohort comprised 25 ankylosing spondylitis patients and around 100 healthy donors.

The research as a whole found: Blood from ankylosing spondylitis patients appeared to be characterized by a TCR beta motif composed of eight or nine highly homologous amino acid variants. In peripheral blood, the disease-linked clones were found at relatively low frequencies and had a CD8+ phenotype. The disease-linked clones were reported as significantly enriched in matched synovial fluid samples from ankylosing spondylitis patients. Some motif variants were previously reported in synovial fluid and blood of reactive arthritis patients, suggesting common disease-initiation mechanisms.

Trimming leaves V shorter by 5 bases and J shorter by 2 bases, with the junction holding 4 bases beyond the gene matches. As encoded in the germline V gene, CDR1 is SGHAT while CDR2 is FQNNGV. Inclusive of the bounding cysteine and phenylalanine, the CDR3 is 14 residues long. Only the CDR3 part of the read is kept: 42 bases, read in frame from the first base. Rearrangement joined TRBV11-2 to TRBJ1-2; the junction holds 8 bases that match TRBD1. This TCR came from a male donor with ankylosing spondylitis or in good health (not recorded which). The sequenced sample consisted of blood, either unsorted or a sorted T cell fraction (not recorded which). The nucleotide sequence is TGTGCCAGCAGCCTGGACAGGGCGAACTATGGCTACACCTTC. This yields the protein CASSLDRANYGYTF.